This TCR beta chain was sequenced in a study of OX40 agonist ivuxolimab in advanced cancers. Study observations and caveats: Both blood CD4+ and CD8+ T cells showed clonal growth by week 6 at 0.1 to 3.0 mg/kg. Expanded clones were, on average, more numerous in CD8+ T cells than in CD4+.

Note on this clone: The antigen remains unidentified.

Assay used: immunoSEQ multiplex PCR; TCRdb lists only in-frame clones, some missing. This table holds 67,000 or so clones, 70% to 90% found once. In germline, CDR1 is LNHDA, CDR2 SQIVND (reference sequence). V dropped 5 bases and J dropped 4 bases, with 6 bases sitting between them. This CDR3 contains 12 residues. This receptor was identified in an adult with an advanced solid tumor such as melanoma, head and neck, liver or kidney cancer. The source was CD4+ or CD8+ T cells sorted from blood, collected in a trial of the OX40 agonist ivuxolimab. The chain has TRBV19 and TRBJ1-5, with no clear D. The DNA for the CDR3 is TGTGCCAGTAGTCTGAATAATCAGCCCCAGCATTTT. Residues: CASSLNNQPQHF.